Listed below are T cell receptor beta chains from one sample, sequenced in a study of T cells after posttransplantation cyclophosphamide. Produced via immunoSEQ multiplex PCR; TCRdb's table is partial and in-frame only. The sample counts roughly 26,000 clones, none seen once; the ten largest own over 1.3%. Sequencing was performed on PBMCs. The receptor source for this set is a middle-aged man in good health, CMV-negative, and a related stem cell transplant donor. The CDR3 runs from the conserved cysteine through the conserved F or W. The D gene is left open where the match is weak. Not all rows give a size; the values are once, few, many and, for expanded clones, a class.

clone size	D gene	J gene	V gene	CDR3 DNA	CDR3 protein
many	TRBD2	TRBJ2-3	TRBV18	TGTGCCAGCTCAGGGACTAGCGGAGATACGCAGTATTTT	CASSGTSGDTQYF
many	.	TRBJ1-2	TRBV14	TGTGCCAGCAGCCAGTCTGTCGGCAGGGGCTACACCTTC	CASSQSVGRGYTF
many	.	TRBJ1-3	TRBV9	TGTGCCAGCAGCGTATGGGGCGGCTCTGGAAACACCATATATTTT	CASSVWGGSGNTIYF
many	.	TRBJ1-1	TRBV27	TGTGCCAGCAGTCCAGGATTCATGAACACTGAAGCTTTCTTT	CASSPGFMNTEAFF
many	TRBD2	TRBJ2-5	TRBV10-3	TGTGCCATCAGATCTAGCGGGGGCGAGCAAGAGACCCAGTACTTC	CAIRSSGGEQETQYF
many	TRBD2	TRBJ2-5	TRBV5-1	TGCGCCAGCAGCTTGACGGGGGGAGCAGTCCGTGAGACCCAGTACTTC	CASSLTGGAVRETQYF
many	TRBD1	TRBJ1-5	TRBV28	TGTGCCAGCAGGACAGGGGTCGCCACTCAGCCCCAGCATTTT	CASRTGVATQPQHF
many	TRBD2	TRBJ2-7	TRBV7-2	TGTGCCAGCAGCTTAACCGGGACTAGCGGGGTCCTCTACGAGCAGTACTTC	CASSLTGTSGVLYEQYF
many	.	TRBJ1-2	TRBV11-3	TGTGCCAGCAGCCAGGGGAACTATGGCTACACCTTC	CASSQGNYGYTF
many	TRBD1	TRBJ1-2	TRBV7-3	TGTGCCAGCAGCCCAACAGGGGGCCAAGGCTACACCTTC	CASSPTGGQGYTF
many	.	TRBJ2-2	TRBV6-5	TGTGCCAGCCAACCTTCCCAGGGCGGCTGGGAGCTGTTTTTT	CASQPSQGGWELFF
many	.	TRBJ2-7	TRBV9	TGTGCCAGCAGCGTTGCCGAGGGCAGCCACTACGAGCAGTACTTC	CASSVAEGSHYEQYF
many	.	TRBJ2-7	TRBV11-2	TGTGCCAGCAGCTTAGTCCGGGGGTCCTACGAGCAGTACTTC	CASSLVRGSYEQYF
many	.	TRBJ2-3	TRBV21-1	TGTGCCAGCAGCAAACAGTTTTTCACAGATACGCAGTATTTT	CASSKQFFTDTQYF
many	.	TRBJ1-2	TRBV9	TGTGCCAGCAGCCTTAGTTCCCTAAACTATGGCTACACCTTC	CASSLSSLNYGYTF
few	.	TRBJ1-6	TRBV6-1	TGTGCCAGCAGTGAAGTACGACCAGGGCGTTCACCCCTCCACTTT	CASSEVRPGRSPLHF
many	TRBD1	TRBJ1-1	TRBV29-1	TGCAGCGCTGGACAGGGGAGGGCTGAAGCTTTCTTT	CSAGQGRAEAFF
many	TRBD1	TRBJ2-7	TRBV29-1	TGCAGCGTTGATAGCGAAGGTCAGGGGGTATACGAGCAGTACTTC	CSVDSEGQGVYEQYF
many	.	TRBJ1-4	TRBV11-1	TGTGCCAGCAGCCCCCCGTCTTCAACTAATGAAAAACTGTTTTTT	CASSPPSSTNEKLFF
many	.	TRBJ2-7	TRBV12-5	TGTGCTAGTGGTTTTGGCAGCGACTACGAGCAGTACTTC	CASGFGSDYEQYF
many	TRBD2	TRBJ2-7	TRBV5-1	TGCGCCAGCAGCTTTAGCGGGGGAAACGGCTACGAGCAGTACTTC	CASSFSGGNGYEQYF
many	.	TRBJ1-1	TRBV19	TGTGCCAGTAGACCGGGGCAAGGGGGTAGGAACACTGAAGCTTTCTTT	CASRPGQGGRNTEAFF
many	TRBD1	TRBJ2-5	TRBV6-1	TGTGCCAGCAGTGAAATTCCCGGGACAGGGGGAGAGACCCAGTACTTC	CASSEIPGTGGETQYF
many	.	TRBJ2-1	TRBV5-1	TGCGCCAGCAGGGTGGGTCAGGGCAACGACAATGAGCAGTTCTTC	CASRVGQGNDNEQFF
many	.	TRBJ1-2	TRBV18	TGTGCCAGCTCACCGCGTAGCGACGGCTACACCTTC	CASSPRSDGYTF
many	.	TRBJ2-4	TRBV19	TGTGCCAGTAGTATAAGGTGGACAGCTCTAGCCAAAAACATTCAGTACTTC	CASSIRWTALAKNIQYF
many	TRBD1	TRBJ1-2	TRBV20-1	TGCAGTGCACCTCCGGGACAGGGGCTTAGTTTC	CSAPPGQGLSF
many	.	TRBJ1-2	TRBV30	TGTGCCTGGAGTCGGGACACGAGCTATGGCTACACCTTC	CAWSRDTSYGYTF
many	.	TRBJ2-3	TRBV9	TGTGCCAGCAGCCCCCTGGGGCACGGCACAGATACGCAGTATTTT	CASSPLGHGTDTQYF
many	TRBD2	TRBJ2-1	TRBV28	TGTGCCAGCAGATCAACCGGGACTAGCGGGATCAATGAGCAGTTCTTC	CASRSTGTSGINEQFF
many	TRBD2	TRBJ2-3	TRBV30	TGTGCCTGGAGTGGACTAGCGGGGGCAGATACGCAGTATTTT	CAWSGLAGADTQYF
many	.	TRBJ1-2	TRBV20-1	TGCAGTGCTAGGAGCTATGGCTACACCTTC	CSARSYGYTF
many	TRBD1	TRBJ2-7	TRBV18	TGTGCCAGCTCACCACGACAGGGGGGAACCTACGAGCAGTACTTC	CASSPRQGGTYEQYF
many	TRBD1	TRBJ1-1	TRBV6-5	TGTGCCAGCAGTTGGCCGGGACAGGGGGTGGGTGAAGCTTTCTTT	CASSWPGQGVGEAFF
many	.	TRBJ1-1	TRBV5-1	TGCGCCAGCAGCTTTTTCGGGGGAGGCACTGAAGCTTTCTTT	CASSFFGGGTEAFF
many	TRBD1	TRBJ2-1	TRBV27	TGTGCCAGCAGTTTAAACCCCCCGAGGGGGCCGCCTGAGCAGTTCTTC	CASSLNPPRGPPEQFF
many	.	TRBJ1-1	TRBV19	TGTGCCACTAAAAGCGGGGAAGGTTTCACTGAAGCTTTCTTT	CATKSGEGFTEAFF
many	TRBD2	TRBJ2-5	TRBV11-2	TGTGCCAGCAGCTGGGACCGGGGGGCCCAGTACTTC	CASSWDRGAQYF
many	.	TRBJ1-6	TRBV2	TGTGCCAGCAGGGACGGACAGTATAATTCACCCCTCCACTTT	CASRDGQYNSPLHF
many	TRBD1	TRBJ1-2	TRBV5-1	TGCGCCAGCAGCGAAGGGGGCCCCCTCTATGGCTACACCTTC	CASSEGGPLYGYTF
many	TRBD2	TRBJ2-3	TRBV6-5	TGTGCCAGCAGTCTAGCGGGAGATACGCAGTATTTT	CASSLAGDTQYF
many	TRBD2	TRBJ2-7	TRBV19	TGTGCCAGTAATCGAGGCGGCGGGAGGAACGAGCAGTACTTC	CASNRGGGRNEQYF
many	.	TRBJ1-5	TRBV27	TGTGCCAGCAGCACCGGACAGCCGCAGATGCCCCAGCATTTT	CASSTGQPQMPQHF
many	.	TRBJ2-3	TRBV27	TGTGCCAGCAGGGTGACTAGCACAGATACGCAGTATTTT	CASRVTSTDTQYF
many	TRBD2	TRBJ2-5	TRBV10-1	TGCGCCAGCAGCGGCGGGACTACCTTGGGGGCCCAGTACTTC	CASSGGTTLGAQYF
many	.	TRBJ2-3	TRBV19	TGTGCCAGTAGTATTGGAGGAGATACGCAGTATTTT	CASSIGGDTQYF
many	TRBD2	TRBJ2-1	TRBV5-1	TGCGCCAGCAGCTTGAGCGGGATGGACTACAATGAGCAGTTCTTC	CASSLSGMDYNEQFF
many	.	TRBJ1-3	TRBV5-6	TGTGCCAGCAGCTTGGGAGGAACCTCTGGAAACACCATATATTTT	CASSLGGTSGNTIYF
.	TRBD2	TRBJ2-3	TRBV25-1	TGTGCCAGCAGTGGGACTAGCGGGGGCACAGATACGCAGTATTTT	CASSGTSGGTDTQYF
many	TRBD2	TRBJ2-6	TRBV10-1	TGCGCCAGCTCGAGCGGGAGCTCTGGGGCCAACGTCCTGACTTTC	CASSSGSSGANVLTF
many	.	TRBJ2-3	TRBV4-2	TGTGCCAGCAGCCAAGGCCTGCGAGATACGCAGTATTTT	CASSQGLRDTQYF
many	TRBD1	TRBJ2-2	TRBV29-1	TGCAGCGTGGGACAGGGGTCGGGCGGGGAGCTGTTTTTT	CSVGQGSGGELFF
many	TRBD1	TRBJ1-1	TRBV7-9	TGTGCCAGCAGCTTCACAGGGGACACTGAAGCTTTCTTT	CASSFTGDTEAFF
.	.	TRBJ2-5	TRBV2	TGTGCCAGCAATCCGAGCAGGACAGTGACAGAGACCCAGTACTTC	CASNPSRTVTETQYF
many	TRBD1	TRBJ1-2	TRBV19	TGTGCCAGTAAGGGACAGGGGGCGCTAAACTATGGCTACACCTTC	CASKGQGALNYGYTF
many	TRBD2	TRBJ2-1	TRBV5-1	TGCGCCAGCAGCCCGGCGGGGGGACTTTACAATGAGCAGTTCTTC	CASSPAGGLYNEQFF
many	.	TRBJ1-3	TRBV19	TGTGCCAGTAGTATACGCATGGGAGAGACTGGAAACACCATATATTTT	CASSIRMGETGNTIYF
many	.	TRBJ2-3	TRBV7-9	TGTGCCAGCAGCTTACTAGCTTCTAGTGGTACGCAGTATTTT	CASSLLASSGTQYF
many	.	TRBJ2-1	TRBV18	TGTGCCAGCTCACCACCGGGAGCTATGGTTACGACACGCAATGAGCAGTTCTTC	CASSPPGAMVTTRNEQFF
many	TRBD1	TRBJ2-7	TRBV5-6	TGTGCCAGCAGCTTCCGGGACAGGACGTACGAGCAGTACTTC	CASSFRDRTYEQYF